This TCR beta chain was found in a study of cytomegalovirus exposure and HLA in healthy donors. CDR3 length: 10 residues. V lost 4 bases to trimming and J lost 10 bases, with 10 bases between them. Germline loops: CDR1 SQVTM, CDR2 ANQGSEA. Notes on the study in general: Earlier analysis looked at TCR beta V segments, and most were productive about 90% or about 30% of the time. Researchers counted approximately 160 TCR beta chains as cytomegalovirus-associated.

Primers included in the PCR were 60 Vbeta and 13 Jbeta primers. Repertoires were generated with immunoSEQ multiplex PCR, while TCRdb's copy carries only in-frame clones and drops some. The table includes about 110,000 clones, 81% detected once. As to this clone: The antigen remains unidentified.

Those who donated were healthy bone marrow donors. V usage is TRBV29-1 and J usage is TRBJ1-2; tentatively, D is TRBD1 (5 bases). The sequence was obtained from a man in his thirties or forties in good health and CMV-seronegative. The sample comprised PBMCs. CDR3 in DNA: TGCAGCGTTGGGGGCAGGGTCTACACCTTC. It specifies CSVGGRVYTF.